This TCR beta chain is drawn from a study of cytomegalovirus exposure and HLA in healthy donors. General study results and limits: HLA-A and HLA-B allele assignments for most subjects were reportedly predicted accurately using TCR beta sequences.

Trimming removed 3 bases from V and 7 bases from J, with 18 bases in between. Germline V gives CDR1 LGHNA, CDR2 YNFKEQ. This CDR3 comprises 16 residues. Everyone who donated was a healthy bone marrow donor. Researchers ran the PCR with 60 Vbeta and 13 Jbeta primers. TCRdb's table, derived via immunoSEQ multiplex PCR, lists solely in-frame clones and lacks some. The profile shows 110,000 to 150,000 clones, roughly 84% of them singletons. On this clone itself: Antigen: not known.

The sequenced sample was PBMCs. The receptor comes from a boy between 2 and 10 years old in good health and CMV-seronegative. This chain connects TRBV4-2 to TRBJ1-4, with D unresolved. DNA for the CDR3: TGTGCCAGCAGCCATAGCGAAACAACACACGCTGAAAAACTGTTTTTT. It codes for CASSHSETTHAEKLFF.